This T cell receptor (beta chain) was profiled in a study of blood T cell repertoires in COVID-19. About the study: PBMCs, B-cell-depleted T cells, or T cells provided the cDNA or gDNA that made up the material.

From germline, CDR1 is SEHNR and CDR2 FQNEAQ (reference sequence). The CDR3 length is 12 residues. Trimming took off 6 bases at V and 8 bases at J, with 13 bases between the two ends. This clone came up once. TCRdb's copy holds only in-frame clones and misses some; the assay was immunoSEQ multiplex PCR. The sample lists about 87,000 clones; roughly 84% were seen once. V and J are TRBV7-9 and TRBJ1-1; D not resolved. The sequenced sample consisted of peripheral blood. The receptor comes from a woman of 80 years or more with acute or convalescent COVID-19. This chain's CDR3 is CASRPTGGEAFF. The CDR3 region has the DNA TGTGCCAGCAGACCTACTGGAGGGGAAGCTTTCTTT.